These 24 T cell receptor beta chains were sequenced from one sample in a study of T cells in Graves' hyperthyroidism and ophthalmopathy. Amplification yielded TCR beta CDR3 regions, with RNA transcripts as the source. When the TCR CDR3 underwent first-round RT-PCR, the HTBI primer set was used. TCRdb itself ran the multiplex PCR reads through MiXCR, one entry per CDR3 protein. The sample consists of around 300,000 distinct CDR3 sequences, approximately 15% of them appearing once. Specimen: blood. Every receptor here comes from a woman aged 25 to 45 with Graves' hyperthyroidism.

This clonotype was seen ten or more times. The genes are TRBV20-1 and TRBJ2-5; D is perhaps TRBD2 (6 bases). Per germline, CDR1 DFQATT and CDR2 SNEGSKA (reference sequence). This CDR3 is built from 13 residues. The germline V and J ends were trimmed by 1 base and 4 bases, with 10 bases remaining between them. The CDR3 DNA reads TGCAGTGCTAGAGGGGGAGGCAGAGAGACCCAGTACTTC. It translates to CSARGGGRETQYF.

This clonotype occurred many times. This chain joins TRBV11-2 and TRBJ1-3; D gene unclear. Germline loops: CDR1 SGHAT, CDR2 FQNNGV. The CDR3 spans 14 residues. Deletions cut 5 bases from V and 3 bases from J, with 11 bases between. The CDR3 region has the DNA TGTGCCAGCAGCGCCATGCGGGGTGGAAACACCATATATTTT. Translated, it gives CASSAMRGGNTIYF.

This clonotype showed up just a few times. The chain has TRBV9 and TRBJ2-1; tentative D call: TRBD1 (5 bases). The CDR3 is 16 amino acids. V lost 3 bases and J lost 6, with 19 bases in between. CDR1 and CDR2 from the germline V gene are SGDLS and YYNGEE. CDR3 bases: TGTGCCAGCAGCGACGTGGGGCAGGGCTCCCTCAATGAGCAGTTCTTC. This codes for CASSDVGQGSLNEQFF.

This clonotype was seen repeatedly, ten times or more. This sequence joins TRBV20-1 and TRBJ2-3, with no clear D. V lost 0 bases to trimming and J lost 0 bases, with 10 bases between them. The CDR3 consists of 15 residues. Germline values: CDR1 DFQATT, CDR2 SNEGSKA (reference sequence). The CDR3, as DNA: TGCAGTGCTAGAGATCCAGGCAGAAGCACAGATACGCAGTATTTT. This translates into CSARDPGRSTDTQYF.

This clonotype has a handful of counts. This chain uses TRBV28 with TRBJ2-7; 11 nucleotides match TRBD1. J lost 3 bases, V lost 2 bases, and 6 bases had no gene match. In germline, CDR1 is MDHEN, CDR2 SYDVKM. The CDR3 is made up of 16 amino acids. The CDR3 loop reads CASSLKGQGVGYEQYF. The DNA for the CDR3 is TGTGCCAGCAGTTTAAAGGGACAGGGGGTCGGCTACGAGCAGTACTTC. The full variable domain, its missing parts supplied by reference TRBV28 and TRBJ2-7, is DVKVTQSSRYLVKRTGEKVFLECVQDMDHENMFWYRQDPGLGLRLIYFSYDVKMKEKGDIPEGYSVSREKKERFSLILESASTNQTSMYLCASSLKGQGVGYEQYFGPGTRLTVT.

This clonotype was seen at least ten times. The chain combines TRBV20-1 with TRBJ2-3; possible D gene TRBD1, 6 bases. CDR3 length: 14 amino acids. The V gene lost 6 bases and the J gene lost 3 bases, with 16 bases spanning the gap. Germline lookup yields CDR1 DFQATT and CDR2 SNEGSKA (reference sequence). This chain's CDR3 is CSALSERGTDTQYF. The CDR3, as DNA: TGCAGTGCCCTCTCGGAGAGGGGGACAGATACGCAGTATTTT.

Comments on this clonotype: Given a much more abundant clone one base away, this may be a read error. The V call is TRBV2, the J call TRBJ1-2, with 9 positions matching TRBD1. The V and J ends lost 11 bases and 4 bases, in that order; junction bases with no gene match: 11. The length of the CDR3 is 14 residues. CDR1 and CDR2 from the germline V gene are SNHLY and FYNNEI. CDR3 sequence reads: CAGNPGQGLYGYTF. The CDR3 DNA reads TGTGCCGGCAACCCGGGACAGGGACTCTATGGCTACACCTTC. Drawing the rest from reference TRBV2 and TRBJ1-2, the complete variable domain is EPEVTQTPSHQVTQMGQEVILRCVPISNHLYFYWYRQILGQKVEFLVSFYNNEISEKSEIFDDQFSVERPDGSNFTLKIRSTKLEDSAMYFCAGNPGQGLYGYTFGSGTRLTVV.

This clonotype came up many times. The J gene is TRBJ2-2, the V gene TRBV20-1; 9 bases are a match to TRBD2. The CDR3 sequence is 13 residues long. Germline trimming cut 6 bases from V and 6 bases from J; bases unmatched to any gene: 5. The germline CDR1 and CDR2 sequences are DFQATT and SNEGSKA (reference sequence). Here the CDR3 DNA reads TGCAGTGCAAGGACTAGCGAGGCCGGGGAGCTGTTTTTT. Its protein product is CSARTSEAGELFF.

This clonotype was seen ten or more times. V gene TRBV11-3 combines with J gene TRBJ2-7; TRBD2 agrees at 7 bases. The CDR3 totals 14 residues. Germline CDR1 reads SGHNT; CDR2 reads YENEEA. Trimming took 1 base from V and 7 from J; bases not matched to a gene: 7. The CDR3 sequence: CASSLGQDGGEQYF. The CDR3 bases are TGTGCCAGCAGCTTAGGGCAGGACGGGGGGGAGCAGTACTTC.

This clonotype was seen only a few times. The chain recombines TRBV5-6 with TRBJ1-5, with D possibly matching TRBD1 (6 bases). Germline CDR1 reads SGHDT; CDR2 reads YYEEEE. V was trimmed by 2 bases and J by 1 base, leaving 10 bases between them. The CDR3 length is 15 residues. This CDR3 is CASSFNRVSNQPQHF. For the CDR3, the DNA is TGTGCCAGCAGCTTCAACAGGGTGAGCAATCAGCCCCAGCATTTT.

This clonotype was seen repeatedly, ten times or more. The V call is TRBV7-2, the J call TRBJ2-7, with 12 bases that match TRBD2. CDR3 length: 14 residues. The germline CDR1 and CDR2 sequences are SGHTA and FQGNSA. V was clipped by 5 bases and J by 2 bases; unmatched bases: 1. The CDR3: CASSRTSGTYEQYF. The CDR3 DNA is TGTGCCAGCAGCCGGACTAGCGGGACCTACGAGCAGTACTTC.

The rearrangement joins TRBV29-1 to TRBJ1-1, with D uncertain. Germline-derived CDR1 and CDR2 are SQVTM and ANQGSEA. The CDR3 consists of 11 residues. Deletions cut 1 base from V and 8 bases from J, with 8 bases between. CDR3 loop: CSVEVSKEAFF. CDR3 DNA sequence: TGCAGCGTTGAAGTCAGCAAAGAAGCTTTCTTT.

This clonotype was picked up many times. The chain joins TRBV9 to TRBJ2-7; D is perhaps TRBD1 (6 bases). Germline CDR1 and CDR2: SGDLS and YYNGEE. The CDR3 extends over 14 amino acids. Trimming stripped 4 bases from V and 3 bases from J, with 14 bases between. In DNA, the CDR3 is TGTGCCAGCAGCCGCGGGCAGGGGAACTACGAGCAGTACTTC. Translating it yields CASSRGQGNYEQYF.

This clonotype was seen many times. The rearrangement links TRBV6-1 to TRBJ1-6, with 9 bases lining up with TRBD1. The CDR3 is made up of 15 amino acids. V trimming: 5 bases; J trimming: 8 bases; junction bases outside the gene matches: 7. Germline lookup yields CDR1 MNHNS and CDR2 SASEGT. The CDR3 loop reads CASSLRGQGDSPLHF. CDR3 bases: TGTGCCAGCAGTCTTCGGGGACAGGGTGATTCACCCCTCCACTTT.

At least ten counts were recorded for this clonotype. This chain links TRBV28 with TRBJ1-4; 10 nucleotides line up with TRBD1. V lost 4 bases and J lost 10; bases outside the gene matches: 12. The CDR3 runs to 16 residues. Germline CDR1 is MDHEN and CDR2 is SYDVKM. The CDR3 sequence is CASSSLRGQGRGKLFF. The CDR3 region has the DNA TGTGCCAGCAGTTCCCTCCGGGGACAGGGGAGGGGAAAACTGTTTTTT.

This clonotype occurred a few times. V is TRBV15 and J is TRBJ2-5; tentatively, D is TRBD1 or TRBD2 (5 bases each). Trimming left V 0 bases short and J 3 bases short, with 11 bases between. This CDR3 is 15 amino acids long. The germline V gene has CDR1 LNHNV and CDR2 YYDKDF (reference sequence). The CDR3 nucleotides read TGTGCCACCAGCAGAGATGGGCAGGGAGAAGAGACCCAGTACTTC. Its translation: CATSRDGQGEETQYF.

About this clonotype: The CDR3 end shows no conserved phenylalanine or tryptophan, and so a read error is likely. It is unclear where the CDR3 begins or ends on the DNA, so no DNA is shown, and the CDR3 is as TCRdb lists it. The CDR3 is CASSLNRDTEALL. This rearrangement joins TRBV11-2 to TRBJ1-1; TRBD1, as called in the table, went unchecked against the DNA. Germline V gives CDR1 SGHAT, CDR2 FQNNGV. The CDR3 adds up to 13 amino acids, both ends counted.

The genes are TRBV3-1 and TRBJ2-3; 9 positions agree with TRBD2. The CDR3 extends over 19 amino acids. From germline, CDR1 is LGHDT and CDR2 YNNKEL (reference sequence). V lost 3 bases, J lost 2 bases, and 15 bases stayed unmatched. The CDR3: CASSHASRASGNITDTQYF. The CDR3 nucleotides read TGTGCCAGCAGCCATGCGTCGCGGGCTAGCGGGAATATCACAGATACGCAGTATTTT.

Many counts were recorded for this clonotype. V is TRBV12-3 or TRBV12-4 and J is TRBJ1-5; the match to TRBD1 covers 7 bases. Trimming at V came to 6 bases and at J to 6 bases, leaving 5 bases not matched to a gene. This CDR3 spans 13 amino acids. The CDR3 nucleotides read TGTGCCAGCAGCCCTGACAGGGTTCAGCCCCAGCATTTT. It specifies CASSPDRVQPQHF.

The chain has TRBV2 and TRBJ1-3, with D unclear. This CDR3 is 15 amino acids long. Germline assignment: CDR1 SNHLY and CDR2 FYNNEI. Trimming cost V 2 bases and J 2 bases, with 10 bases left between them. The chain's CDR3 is CASSESSRPGNTIYF. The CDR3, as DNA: TGTGCCAGCAGTGAAAGTTCGAGACCTGGAAACACCATATATTTT.

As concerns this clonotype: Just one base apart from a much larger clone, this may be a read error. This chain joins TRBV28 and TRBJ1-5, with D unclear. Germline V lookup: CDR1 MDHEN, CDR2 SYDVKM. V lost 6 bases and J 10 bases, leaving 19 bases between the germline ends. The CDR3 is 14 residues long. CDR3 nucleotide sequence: TGTGCCAGCAGGGATGGGATAGCCATCAGCCCCCAGCATTTT. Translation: CASRDGIAISPQHF.

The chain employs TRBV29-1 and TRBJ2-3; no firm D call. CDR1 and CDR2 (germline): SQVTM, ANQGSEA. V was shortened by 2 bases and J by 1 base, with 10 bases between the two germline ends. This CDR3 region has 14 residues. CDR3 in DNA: TGCAGCGTTGAATCCGACGTACGCACAGATACGCAGTATTTT. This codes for CSVESDVRTDTQYF.

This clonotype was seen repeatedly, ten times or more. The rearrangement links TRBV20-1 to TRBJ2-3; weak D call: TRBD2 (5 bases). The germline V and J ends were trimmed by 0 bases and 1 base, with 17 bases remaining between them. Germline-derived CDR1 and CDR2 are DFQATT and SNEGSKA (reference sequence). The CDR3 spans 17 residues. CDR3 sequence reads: CSARDGGWSWGTDTQYF. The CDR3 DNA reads TGCAGTGCTAGAGATGGCGGGTGGTCATGGGGCACAGATACGCAGTATTTT.

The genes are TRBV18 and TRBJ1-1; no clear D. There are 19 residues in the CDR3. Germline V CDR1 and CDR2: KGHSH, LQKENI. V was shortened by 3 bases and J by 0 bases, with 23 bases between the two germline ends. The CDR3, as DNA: TGTGCCAGCTCACCTACTCCATCCATGCAGGCCGATTTGAACACTGAAGCTTTCTTT. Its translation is CASSPTPSMQADLNTEAFF.